Each of the 28 T cell receptor beta chains below was sequenced from the same sample in a study of molecular identifiers for immune sequencing clone quantification. MiXCR, run by TCRdb on the PCR reads, gives a single entry per CDR3 protein. The sample has under 100,000 distinct CDR3 sequences, 20% to 25% seen once; the top ten hold about 0.73%. Material: naive CD8+ T cells from blood, with Jurkat cell RNA spiked in. The subset: FACS-sorted CD8+CD4-CCR7+CD45RA+ naive T cells. These TCRs come from a human donor in good health. Some libraries in this study had Jurkat cell RNA spiked in.

There are many counts of this clonotype. The CDR3 spells CASSEGSGGFDTDTQYF. The CDR3 DNA follows: TGCGCCAGCAGTGAGGGTAGCGGGGGATTCGACACAGATACGCAGTATTTT. The chain carries TRBV10-2 and TRBJ2-3; 9 positions match TRBD2. J gave up 2 bases and V 2 bases, and 8 bases lay outside the gene matches. CDR3 length: 17 amino acids. Germline lookup yields CDR1 WSHSY and CDR2 SAAADI.

This clonotype has just one count. One junction end does not reproduce the germline sequence, and a read error may be involved. This CDR3 reads CASRLRQATNSPLHF. Written as DNA, the CDR3 is TGTGCCAGCCGCTTACGCCAGGCCACTAATTCACCCCTCCACTTT. J is TRBJ1-6 and V is TRBV11-2; no clear D gene. CDR1 and CDR2 from the germline V gene are SGHAT and FQNNGV. The CDR3 spans 15 residues.

Ten or more counts support this clonotype. The rearrangement links TRBV9 to TRBJ2-5, with 8 bases fitting TRBD1. The CDR3 is made up of 14 amino acids. Trimming cost V 1 base and J 5 bases; bases outside gene matches: 4. In germline, CDR1 is SGDLS, CDR2 YYNGEE. The CDR3 region is CASSVQGAIETQYF. For the CDR3, the DNA is TGTGCCAGCAGCGTACAGGGGGCTATTGAGACCCAGTACTTC.

In this sample, this clonotype turned up a few times. A much larger clone lies a single base off, so this may be a read error. The V gene is TRBV7-3, the J gene TRBJ2-7; 8 bases are a match to TRBD2. Germline V gene sequence: CDR1 SGHTA, CDR2 FQGTGA. The CDR3 runs to 12 residues. V gave up 6 bases and J gave up 7 bases; unmatched junction bases: 5. The CDR3 DNA reads as TGTGCCAGCAGTACAGCGGGAGTGGAGCAGTACTTC. It codes for CASSTAGVEQYF. Drawing the rest from reference TRBV7-3 and TRBJ2-7, the complete variable domain is GAGVSQTPSNKVTEKGKYVELRCDPISGHTALYWYRQSLGQGPEFLIYFQGTGAADDSGLPNDRFFAVRPEGSVSTLKIQRTERGDSAVYLCASSTAGVEQYFGPGTRLTVT.

In this sample, this clonotype turned up many times. The chain joins TRBV5-4 to TRBJ2-7; D is ambiguous. The CDR3 runs 12 residues. With 4 bases removed from V and 6 bases from J, the gap between germline ends came to 11 bases. In germline, CDR1 is SGHNT, CDR2 YYREEE (reference sequence). CDR3 sequence (DNA): TGTGCCAGCAGCCACACGAGCTCCGAGCAGTACTTC. Its protein is CASSHTSSEQYF.

This chain links TRBV30 with TRBJ2-1; TRBD1 aligns across 7 bases. The V segment lost 5 bases and the J segment 2 bases; nucleotides outside the gene matches: 3. Germline CDR1 and CDR2: GTSNPN and SVGIG (reference sequence). The CDR3 totals 13 residues. CDR3 sequence: CAWETGTYNEQFF. As DNA, the CDR3 is TGTGCCTGGGAGACAGGGACCTACAATGAGCAGTTCTTC. The variable domain in full, completed from reference TRBV30 and TRBJ2-1, reads SQTIHQWPATLVQPVGSPLSLECTVEGTSNPNLYWYRQAAGRGLQLLFYSVGIGQISSEVPQNLSASRPQDRQFILSSKKLLLSDSGFYLCAWETGTYNEQFFGPGTRLTVL.

This clonotype has a count of ten or more. J is TRBJ2-3 and V is TRBV7-6; D may be TRBD2 (5 bases). Trimming left V 0 bases short and J 0 bases short, with 10 bases between. There are 16 residues in the CDR3. Germline CDR1 SGHVS, CDR2 FNYEAQ. The CDR3 nucleotides are TGTGCCAGCAGCTTAGCGCCGGGAACTAGCACAGATACGCAGTATTTT. Translating it yields CASSLAPGTSTDTQYF.

As regards this clonotype: A clone one base away is much larger, so this may be a read error. This rearrangement joins TRBV6-2 or TRBV6-3 to TRBJ2-7, with TRBD2 identical over 7 bases. Germline assignment: CDR1 MNHEY and CDR2 SVGEGT. The CDR3 spans 13 residues. J gave up 5 bases and V 6 bases, and 7 bases lay outside the gene matches. The CDR3 sequence is CASSPRGRDEQYF. The CDR3 nucleotides are TGTGCCAGCAGCCCACGGGGGAGGGACGAGCAGTACTTC.

This clonotype occurred a few times. V and J are TRBV19 and TRBJ2-1; TRBD2 agrees at 8 bases. Per the germline V gene, CDR1 is LNHDA and CDR2 is SQIVND (reference sequence). The CDR3 is 14 amino acids. V gave up 7 bases and J gave up 4 bases; unmatched junction bases: 6. CDR3 residues: CASMGIAGYNEQFF. CDR3 DNA sequence: TGTGCCAGTATGGGCATAGCGGGGTACAATGAGCAGTTCTTC. Drawing the rest from reference TRBV19 and TRBJ2-1, the complete variable domain is DGGITQSPKYLFRKEGQNVTLSCEQNLNHDAMYWYRQDPGQGLRLIYYSQIVNDFQKGDIAEGYSVSREKKESFPLTVTSAQKNPTAFYLCASMGIAGYNEQFFGPGTRLTVL.

This clonotype was seen at least ten times. This chain uses TRBV4-1 with TRBJ2-7; 8 bases map to TRBD1. The CDR3 sequence is 17 residues long. J gave up 0 bases and V 0 bases, and 7 bases lay outside the gene matches. Germline values: CDR1 MGHRA, CDR2 YSYEKL. CDR3: CASSQELTGGSSYEQYF. In nucleotides, the CDR3 is TGCGCCAGCAGCCAAGAGCTAACAGGGGGAAGCTCCTACGAGCAGTACTTC.

The sample holds a few counts of this clonotype. The J gene is TRBJ2-3, the V gene TRBV14; 7 nucleotides agree with TRBD1. This CDR3 has 15 residues. V shed 0 bases and J 4 bases; nucleotides not matched to a gene: 4. Germline values: CDR1 SGHDN, CDR2 FVKESK. CDR3 amino acids: CASSQDGTDPDTQYF. CDR3 in DNA: TGTGCCAGCAGCCAAGATGGGACAGATCCAGATACGCAGTATTTT.

This clonotype was seen at least ten times. The rearrangement links TRBV20-1 to TRBJ2-5; TRBD2 matches 16 bases. The trim removed 3 bases at V and 5 bases at J, leaving 9 bases unmatched. This CDR3 spans 17 amino acids. CDR1 DFQATT and CDR2 SNEGSKA come from the germline V gene (reference sequence). The CDR3 nucleotides are TGCAGTGCTAGCTCTGGGACTAGCGGGGGGGCCGGTGAGACCCAGTACTTC. The encoded protein is CSASSGTSGGAGETQYF.

This clonotype was found a few times. This rearrangement joins TRBV4-1 to TRBJ2-3; no clear D. Germline-derived CDR1 and CDR2 are MGHRA and YSYEKL. V lost 1 base to trimming and J lost 5 bases, with 10 bases between them. The CDR3 has 14 residues. CDR3 in amino acids: CASSQVGKGDTQYF. For the CDR3, the DNA is TGCGCCAGCAGCCAAGTTGGAAAGGGAGATACGCAGTATTTT.

This clonotype was counted ten times or more. The V gene is TRBV7-8, the J gene TRBJ1-5; D not resolved. V lost 1 base and J 2 bases, leaving 15 bases between the germline ends. Germline V gives CDR1 SGHVS, CDR2 FQNEAQ. This CDR3 region has 17 residues. The CDR3 spells CASSLGVSPKGNQPQHF. Here the CDR3 DNA reads TGTGCCAGCAGCTTAGGTGTGTCCCCGAAAGGCAATCAGCCCCAGCATTTT.

In its sample, this clonotype was seen many times. The gene calls are TRBV5-1 and TRBJ2-5, with TRBD1 identical over 8 bases. V trimming: 5 bases; J trimming: 2 bases; junction bases outside the gene matches: 5. The CDR3 spans 14 residues. Per the germline V gene, CDR1 is SGHRS and CDR2 is YFSETQ. The DNA of the CDR3 is TGCGCCAGCAGGACGACAGGGGATCAAGAGACCCAGTACTTC. This gives the protein CASRTTGDQETQYF.

In regard to this clonotype: A much bigger clone sits one base away, suggesting this may be a read error. The DNA for the CDR3 is TGTGCCAGCAGTACAGGAACGGGGGGGCAATCGAAAGAGACCCAGTACTTC. Translation: CASSTGTGGQSKETQYF. The V and J genes are TRBV28 and TRBJ2-5; 8 bases fit TRBD2. Per the germline V gene, CDR1 is MDHEN and CDR2 is SYDVKM. V gave up 5 bases and J gave up 3 bases; unmatched junction bases: 14. The CDR3 runs 17 residues.

This clonotype was counted many times. The V call is TRBV6-5, the J call TRBJ1-1; the D is unclear. Germline V gene lookup returns CDR1 MNHEY and CDR2 SVGAGI. The CDR3 has 15 residues. Trimming removed 6 bases at V and 1 base at J, with 15 bases between. This chain's CDR3 is CASSPTPAWNTEAFF. The CDR3 DNA sequence: TGTGCCAGCAGCCCCACCCCGGCCTGGAACACTGAAGCTTTCTTT.

The chain carries TRBV7-2 and TRBJ2-2; TRBD1 aligns across 7 bases. Germline V gives CDR1 SGHTA, CDR2 FQGNSA. Trimming removed 1 base from V and 3 bases from J; junction bases left unmatched: 5. The CDR3 spans 16 residues. CDR3 nucleotide sequence: TGTGCCAGCAGCTTAGTTTTCCAGGGGGACACCGGGGAGCTGTTTTTT. Amino acid sequence: CASSLVFQGDTGELFF.

The genes are TRBV12-3 or TRBV12-4 and TRBJ1-5; D is undetermined. CDR3 size: 15 residues. V dropped 2 bases and J dropped 5 bases, with 13 bases sitting between them. CDR3 amino acids: CASSLNGVGDQPQHF. Written as DNA, the CDR3 is TGTGCCAGCAGTTTAAACGGGGTTGGGGATCAGCCCCAGCATTTT.

This clonotype was picked up many times. V usage is TRBV12-3 or TRBV12-4 and J usage is TRBJ2-4, with TRBD1 identical over 7 bases. This CDR3 contains 16 residues. The junction had 13 bases not matched to a gene; V was cut back by 5 bases and J by 6 bases. CDR3 protein: CASSLTTGPAGNIQYF. The CDR3 DNA reads as TGTGCCAGCAGTCTTACGACAGGGCCCGCAGGAAACATTCAGTACTTC.

This clonotype has just a few counts. The J gene is TRBJ2-5, the V gene TRBV12-3 or TRBV12-4, with D tentatively TRBD2 (6 bases). This CDR3 comprises 14 residues. Deletions cut 1 base from V and 2 bases from J, with 8 bases between. CDR3 sequence (DNA): TGTGCCAGCAGTTTAGACGGGACTCAAGAGACCCAGTACTTC. Protein product: CASSLDGTQETQYF.

With regard to this clonotype: The CDR3 ends on some other residue instead of the conserved phenylalanine or tryptophan, so this is likely a read error. V usage is TRBV7-9 and J usage is TRBJ2-7; tentative D call: TRBD1 (6 bases). Germline CDR1 and CDR2: SEHNR and FQNEAQ (reference sequence). Trimming shortened V by 5 bases and J by 4 bases, and 18 bases separated the two germline ends. The CDR3 has 15 amino acids. In DNA, the CDR3 is TGTGCCAGCAGCGATACAGGGCTGAGGGCATACGAGCAGTACCTC. Its translation is CASSDTGLRAYEQYL.

The genes are TRBV6-2 or TRBV6-3 and TRBJ2-2; weak D call: TRBD1 (6 bases). The length of the CDR3 is 15 residues. Germline loops: CDR1 MNHEY, CDR2 SVGEGT. V lost 2 bases to trimming and J lost 4 bases, with 11 bases between them. CDR3 sequence reads: CASSYVTGSTGELFF. In DNA, the CDR3 is TGTGCCAGCAGTTACGTTACAGGGAGCACCGGGGAGCTGTTTTTT.

This clonotype showed up just a few times. The chain recombines TRBV19 with TRBJ1-1; perhaps TRBD1 as D (5 bases). From germline, CDR1 is LNHDA and CDR2 SQIVND (reference sequence). The CDR3 length is 14 residues. Trimming pared 2 bases from V and 0 bases from J, leaving 7 bases between. CDR3 DNA sequence: TGTGCCAGTAGTATAACAGGAATGAACACTGAAGCTTTCTTT. It translates to CASSITGMNTEAFF.

The rearrangement links TRBV4-1 to TRBJ1-2; D is ambiguous. V was shortened by 4 bases and J by 0 bases, with 9 bases between the two germline ends. Looked up from germline, CDR1 is MGHRA and CDR2 is YSYEKL. This CDR3 spans 14 amino acids. CDR3: CASSRDEANYGYTF. For the CDR3, the DNA is TGCGCCAGCAGCCGAGACGAAGCTAACTATGGCTACACCTTC.

This clonotype was seen many times. This chain links TRBV4-3 with TRBJ1-2, with D possibly being TRBD1 (6 bases). V lost 0 bases and J 3 bases, leaving 17 bases between the germline ends. CDR1 LGHNA and CDR2 YSLEER come from the germline V gene. The CDR3 totals 17 residues. The CDR3: CASSQDPGEQRDYGYTF. CDR3 DNA sequence: TGCGCCAGCAGCCAAGACCCAGGGGAGCAGAGGGACTATGGCTACACCTTC.

The rearrangement joins TRBV5-1 to TRBJ2-3; TRBD1 agrees at 8 bases. Germline CDR1 SGHRS, CDR2 YFSETQ. The length of the CDR3 is 16 residues. Losses at the gene ends were 3 bases for V and 2 bases for J; bases not matched to a gene: 8. CDR3 protein: CASSWTGQVNTDTQYF. The CDR3, as DNA: TGCGCCAGCAGCTGGACGGGACAGGTGAACACAGATACGCAGTATTTT.

This clonotype showed up many times. The rearrangement uses TRBV6-5 and TRBJ2-7; no clear D gene. Per the germline V gene, CDR1 is MNHEY and CDR2 is SVGAGI. Trimming removed 2 bases at V and 2 bases at J, with 7 bases between. CDR3 length: 13 residues. CDR3 sequence reads: CASSYGRTYEQYF. The CDR3 DNA is TGTGCCAGCAGTTACGGAAGGACCTACGAGCAGTACTTC.